The rows below give T cell receptor beta chains drawn from one sample of a study of T cells after yellow fever vaccination. A single record per CDR3 protein comes from TCRdb applying MiXCR to the 5' RACE reads. Of some 100,000 distinct CDR3 sequences in the sample, roughly 7.2% were seen once. Sequencing was performed on CD4+ T cells sorted from PBMCs, taken around 45 days after the first yellow fever vaccination. The receptors were gathered from a man aged 18-30 years who received the YFV17D yellow fever vaccine. Both conserved end residues are part of each CDR3. Fields, in order: D gene, clone size, V gene, J gene, CDR3 DNA, CDR3 protein. The D gene is left open where the match is weak. Some rows have no size entry. The others give once, few or many, or a class for an expanded clone.

>NA|many|TRBV5-6|TRBJ2-1
TGTGCCAGCAGCTATGAGTTTAGAGACAATGAGCAGTTCTTC
CASSYEFRDNEQFF
>TRBD1|many|TRBV5-1|TRBJ2-5
TGCGCCAGCAGCTTGATTGGACAGGGGGCGGCGGAGACCCAGTACTTC
CASSLIGQGAAETQYF
>TRBD2|many|TRBV5-1|TRBJ2-2
TGCGCCAGCAGCGGAACTAGCGGGGGGGCGAACACCGGGGAGCTGTTTTTT
CASSGTSGGANTGELFF
>TRBD2|many|TRBV27|TRBJ2-3
TGTGCCAGCGCCAGACGGGAGGGGACAGATACGCAGTATTTT
CASARREGTDTQYF
>NA|many|TRBV7-2|TRBJ2-5
TGTGCCAGCAGCTTATTCGGCGGGGTAGGAGAGACCCAGTACTTC
CASSLFGGVGETQYF
>NA|many|TRBV12-5|TRBJ1-2
TGTGCTAGTGGTTTGGGATCCGGTGGCTACACCTTC
CASGLGSGGYTF
>TRBD1|many|TRBV5-1|TRBJ2-3
TGCGCCAGCAGCGTCCAGGGGGCCCCCACAGATACGCAGTATTTT
CASSVQGAPTDTQYF
>TRBD1|many|TRBV7-9|TRBJ1-2
TGTGCCAGCAGCTTTGGGACAGGGAAGTATGGCTACACCTTC
CASSFGTGKYGYTF
>TRBD2|few|TRBV11-1|TRBJ2-3
TGTGCCATCAGCTTAGACGGACTAGCGAGTTTCACAGATACGCAGTATTTT
CAISLDGLASFTDTQYF
>NA|once|TRBV6-5|TRBJ2-2
TGTGCCAGCAGTTACGAGGGCCTGAACACCGGGGAGCTGTTTTTT
CASSYEGLNTGELFF
>NA|few|TRBV20-1|TRBJ2-1
TGCAGTGCTAGGGACCTGGCAAACAATGAGCAGTTCTTC
CSARDLANNEQFF
>NA|NA|TRBV5-4|TRBJ1-1
TGTGCCAGCAGCCAGAGCTACCAAAGGGCTTCGGACACTGAAGCTTTCTTT
CASSQSYQRASDTEAFF
>TRBD1|many|TRBV2|TRBJ2-5
TGTGCCAGCAGTAAAACGACAGGGCAAGAGACCCAGTACTTC
CASSKTTGQETQYF
>NA|NA|TRBV20-1|TRBJ1-6
TGCAGTGCTGAACAGAGCTCCTATAATTCACCCCTCCACTTT
CSAEQSSYNSPLHF
>NA|many|TRBV25-1|TRBJ1-6
TGTGCCAGCAGTGAAAGACGTGGCACCTCACCCCTCCACTTT
CASSERRGTSPLHF
>NA|NA|TRBV3-1|TRBJ1-2
TGTGCCAGCACCCATTGGACAGTTCCCGGGTATGGCTACACCTTC
CASTHWTVPGYGYTF
>TRBD1|many|TRBV5-1|TRBJ2-3
TGCGCCAGCAGCTTGGCAGGGGGCGCGAACCCAGATACGCAGTATTTT
CASSLAGGANPDTQYF
>NA|few|TRBV19|TRBJ1-1
TGTGCCAGTAGTATAGGAGGGGTTGAAGCTTTCTTT
CASSIGGVEAFF
>TRBD1|many|TRBV5-1|TRBJ2-3
TGCGCCAGCAGCCGGACAGGATCCACAGATACGCAGTATTTT
CASSRTGSTDTQYF
>TRBD1|many|TRBV27|TRBJ1-4
TGTGCCAGCAGTGGGACAGGGAGATATGAAAAACTGTTTTTT
CASSGTGRYEKLFF
>TRBD2|many|TRBV20-1|TRBJ2-3
TGCAGTGCTAGAGATCCCATTAGCGGGGACTCCTTAGGGCAGTATTTT
CSARDPISGDSLGQYF
>TRBD1|many|TRBV7-6|TRBJ2-1
TGTGCCAGCAGCTTGGAACAGGGGGGTGAGCAGTTCTTC
CASSLEQGGEQFF
>NA|many|TRBV4-2|TRBJ2-2
TGTGCCAGCAGCCAAGAGGTAGGGACGGACACCGGGGAGCTGTTTTTT
CASSQEVGTDTGELFF
>NA|many|TRBV9|TRBJ2-7
TGTGCCAGCAGCCTAACGACATGGGACAACGAGCAGTACTTC
CASSLTTWDNEQYF
>TRBD2|NA|TRBV4-3|TRBJ2-5
TGCGCCAGCAGCCAAGGCTCTCAGCGGGGGGGCGGGGAGACCCAGTACTTC
CASSQGSQRGGGETQYF
>NA|NA|TRBV12-3/TRBV12-4|TRBJ2-1
TGTGCCAGCACCAACGGACGCAGGACTTCGATTCGCAATGAGCAGTTCTTC
CASTNGRRTSIRNEQFF
>TRBD1|many|TRBV5-1|TRBJ2-5
TGCGCCAGCAGCTTGGTGGGGACAGGGCTCCAAGAGACCCAGTACTTC
CASSLVGTGLQETQYF
>NA|many|TRBV6-2/TRBV6-3|TRBJ1-5
TGTGCCAGCAGTACGACCTCGGGGGCTCAGCCCCAGCATTTT
CASSTTSGAQPQHF
>NA|many|TRBV29-1|TRBJ1-2
TGCAGCGTTGCACAGGGAAGGGGTTCAAGCTATGGCTACACCTTC
CSVAQGRGSSYGYTF
>TRBD2|many|TRBV12-3/TRBV12-4|TRBJ2-1
TGTGCCAGCAGTTTAGAGCTAGCGGATGAGCAGTTCTTC
CASSLELADEQFF
>TRBD1|many|TRBV3-1|TRBJ1-1
TGTGCCAGCAGCCAAGGGGGGCCAGACAGGGGAGGAACTGAAGCTTTCTTT
CASSQGGPDRGGTEAFF
>NA|many|TRBV20-1|TRBJ2-5
TGCAGCTACTCGGTTCAGGGGCTGGAGACCCAGTACTTC
CSYSVQGLETQYF
>TRBD2|many|TRBV4-3|TRBJ2-3
TGCGCCAGCAGCCAAGGGACTAGCGGGGGATTTAGCACAGATACGCAGTATTTT
CASSQGTSGGFSTDTQYF
>TRBD1|many|TRBV27|TRBJ2-3
TGTGCCAGCACCCGGGACAGGTCGTTGAATACGCAGTATTTT
CASTRDRSLNTQYF
>TRBD2|many|TRBV5-1|TRBJ2-3
TGCGCCAGCAGCTTGTGGGGACTAGCGGGGGACGCAGATACGCAGTATTTT
CASSLWGLAGDADTQYF
>NA|many|TRBV12-3/TRBV12-4|TRBJ1-4
TGTGCCAGCAGCCGTCGACATCAGGCCCTAGAAAAACTGTTTTTT
CASSRRHQALEKLFF
>TRBD2|NA|TRBV14|TRBJ2-2
TGTGCCAGCAGCCAAATCCTAGCGGGCACCGGGGAGCTGTTTTTT
CASSQILAGTGELFF
>NA|many|TRBV7-9|TRBJ2-5
TGTGCCAGCAGCTATTGGGCCGTGCAAGAGACCCAGTACTTC
CASSYWAVQETQYF
>NA|many|TRBV5-1|TRBJ1-2
TGCGCCAGCAGCTTGAGTCAGGCGGGCGGTGGCTACACCTTC
CASSLSQAGGGYTF
>TRBD1|few|TRBV12-5|TRBJ2-6
TGTGCTAGTGGTGCTGACAGGGGGACTGGGGCCAACGTCCTGACTTTC
CASGADRGTGANVLTF
>NA|many|TRBV24-1|TRBJ2-3
TGTGCCACCAGTTGGGGTCCCTCTAGCACAGATACGCAGTATTTT
CATSWGPSSTDTQYF
>NA|few|TRBV7-2|TRBJ2-3
TGTGCCAGCAGCTTAGCGGGGTGGGGGGGCACAGATACGCAGTATTTT
CASSLAGWGGTDTQYF
>NA|many|TRBV18|TRBJ2-5
TGTGCCAGCTCACCACCGAACGAACAAGAGACCCAGTACTTC
CASSPPNEQETQYF
>TRBD1|many|TRBV5-1|TRBJ1-2
TGCGCCAGCAGCTTGCAGGGGGACTATGGCTACACCTTC
CASSLQGDYGYTF
>NA|many|TRBV5-1|TRBJ2-3
TGCGCCAGCAGCCCGCGTGGGTGGCAGAGCACAGATACGCAGTATTTT
CASSPRGWQSTDTQYF
>TRBD2|many|TRBV27|TRBJ2-5
TGTGCCAGCAGTTTATGGATGGCGGGGGGATCTCCAGAGACCCAGTACTTC
CASSLWMAGGSPETQYF
>TRBD1|many|TRBV29-1|TRBJ1-6
TGCAGCGTTGCCGGGACAGAGGGTTCACCCCTCCACTTT
CSVAGTEGSPLHF